Listed below are T cell receptor beta chains from one sample, sequenced in a study of blood T cells in healthy people across ages. TCRdb itself ran the 5' RACE reads through MiXCR, one entry per CDR3 protein. Of around 780,000 distinct CDR3 sequences listed, 25% to 30% are singletons. These same records also appear under a second study, on T cells of mothers and their children.

The sequencing sample was made of blood. The receptors shown here come from a boy under 18 in good health. CDR3s include the opening cysteine and the closing phenylalanine or tryptophan. A D gene is named only where the DNA matches it firmly. Expanded clones are given a class, and other clones once, few, many or no size at all.

j_gene: TRBJ2-5
v_gene: TRBV3-1
abundance: many
d_gene: TRBD2
CDR3aa: CASSQGTSPREKYF
CDR3nt: TGTGCCAGCAGCCAAGGGACTAGCCCTAGGGAAAAGTACTTC

j_gene: TRBJ2-7
v_gene: TRBV6-5
abundance: NA
d_gene: NA
CDR3aa: CATAGGIGYEQYF
CDR3nt: TGTGCCACAGCCGGGGGTATTGGGTACGAGCAGTACTTC

j_gene: TRBJ2-1
v_gene: TRBV20-1
abundance: few
d_gene: TRBD1
CDR3aa: CSARGRKVEQFF
CDR3nt: TGCAGTGCCAGGGGGCGGAAGGTTGAGCAGTTCTTC

j_gene: TRBJ2-5
v_gene: TRBV29-1
abundance: NA
d_gene: TRBD1
CDR3aa: CSVTTGESQYF
CDR3nt: TGCAGCGTTACAACAGGGGAGTCCCAGTACTTC

j_gene: TRBJ2-2
v_gene: TRBV15
abundance: NA
d_gene: NA
CDR3aa: CATSRPQYRGGAGELFF
CDR3nt: TGTGCCACCAGCAGACCTCAATACAGGGGAGGCGCCGGGGAGCTGTTTTTT

j_gene: TRBJ2-1
v_gene: TRBV5-1
abundance: few
d_gene: TRBD1
CDR3aa: CASSKGGQGVDGQFF
CDR3nt: TGCGCCAGCAGTAAAGGAGGACAGGGGGTTGATGGGCAGTTCTTC

j_gene: TRBJ2-7
v_gene: TRBV20-1
abundance: NA
d_gene: NA
CDR3aa: CSAGRDRSSYEQYF
CDR3nt: TGCAGTGCCGGACGGGATAGGAGCTCCTACGAGCAGTACTTC

j_gene: TRBJ2-5
v_gene: TRBV7-4
abundance: few
d_gene: NA
CDR3aa: CASSSDRKQETQYF
CDR3nt: TGTGCCAGCAGCTCCGACAGGAAGCAAGAGACCCAGTACTTC

j_gene: TRBJ2-7
v_gene: TRBV6-5
abundance: few
d_gene: NA
CDR3aa: CASSPRGRDYEQYF
CDR3nt: TGTGCCAGCAGTCCGAGGGGCAGGGACTACGAGCAGTACTTC

j_gene: TRBJ2-5
v_gene: TRBV18
abundance: NA
d_gene: TRBD1
CDR3aa: CASSRQGRQTQYF
CDR3nt: TGTGCCAGCTCCCGACAGGGTAGACAGACCCAGTACTTC

j_gene: TRBJ1-1
v_gene: TRBV3-1
abundance: NA
d_gene: TRBD1
CDR3aa: CASSQVTVASRQGTTEAFF
CDR3nt: TGTGCCAGCAGCCAAGTTACTGTAGCTTCGCGACAGGGGACCACTGAAGCTTTCTTT

j_gene: TRBJ1-1
v_gene: TRBV6-6
abundance: NA
d_gene: TRBD1
CDR3aa: CASRTPQGDTEAFF
CDR3nt: TGTGCCAGCAGAACTCCACAGGGGGACACTGAAGCTTTCTTT

j_gene: TRBJ1-2
v_gene: TRBV12-3/TRBV12-4
abundance: NA
d_gene: TRBD1
CDR3aa: CAGTIQGARSGYTF
CDR3nt: TGTGCCGGCACCATCCAGGGGGCGCGGAGTGGCTACACCTTC

j_gene: TRBJ2-1
v_gene: TRBV14
abundance: NA
d_gene: NA
CDR3aa: CASSQAGRIAEQFF
CDR3nt: TGTGCCAGCAGCCAAGCTGGCAGGATCGCTGAGCAGTTCTTC

j_gene: TRBJ1-5
v_gene: TRBV24-1
abundance: NA
d_gene: NA
CDR3aa: CATSAGLNQPQHF
CDR3nt: TGTGCCACCAGTGCCGGGTTAAATCAGCCCCAGCATTTT

j_gene: TRBJ1-2
v_gene: TRBV6-5
abundance: few
d_gene: NA
CDR3aa: CASSYGPNRSGYTF
CDR3nt: TGTGCCAGCAGTTATGGCCCAAACAGGTCTGGCTACACCTTC

j_gene: TRBJ2-7
v_gene: TRBV15
abundance: once
d_gene: TRBD2
CDR3aa: CATTESGGPYEQYF
CDR3nt: TGTGCCACCACCGAAAGCGGGGGGCCCTACGAGCAGTACTTC

j_gene: TRBJ2-2
v_gene: TRBV5-1
abundance: NA
d_gene: NA
CDR3aa: CASSLYLIGGELFF
CDR3nt: TGCGCCAGCAGCTTGTACCTTATCGGCGGGGAGCTGTTTTTT

j_gene: TRBJ2-1
v_gene: TRBV7-7
abundance: NA
d_gene: NA
CDR3aa: CASSQGGSHGNEQFF
CDR3nt: TGTGCTAGCAGCCAAGGAGGGTCCCACGGCAATGAGCAGTTCTTC

j_gene: TRBJ1-2
v_gene: TRBV5-1
abundance: NA
d_gene: NA
CDR3aa: CASSPGTERPNYGYTF
CDR3nt: TGCGCCAGCAGCCCTGGGACCGAGCGCCCCAACTATGGCTACACCTTC

j_gene: TRBJ2-7
v_gene: TRBV5-1
abundance: NA
d_gene: TRBD1
CDR3aa: CASGTGAEQYF
CDR3nt: TGCGCCAGCGGCACAGGGGCCGAGCAGTACTTC

j_gene: TRBJ2-1
v_gene: TRBV20-1
abundance: NA
d_gene: TRBD2
CDR3aa: CSARHPRLAGDRGQFF
CDR3nt: TGCAGTGCCCGCCATCCCCGACTAGCGGGGGACCGGGGGCAGTTCTTC

j_gene: TRBJ2-7
v_gene: TRBV6-5
abundance: NA
d_gene: TRBD1
CDR3aa: CASSSPGQGTEQYF
CDR3nt: TGTGCCAGCAGCTCACCGGGACAGGGAACCGAGCAGTACTTC

j_gene: TRBJ2-5
v_gene: TRBV18
abundance: few
d_gene: NA
CDR3aa: CASSPLEGISDF
CDR3nt: TGTGCCAGCTCACCCTTAGAGGGGATTTCGGACTTC

j_gene: TRBJ2-7
v_gene: TRBV5-1
abundance: NA
d_gene: NA
CDR3aa: CASSLDKTYEQYF
CDR3nt: TGCGCCAGCAGCTTGGACAAAACCTACGAGCAGTACTTC

j_gene: TRBJ2-5
v_gene: TRBV6-5
abundance: few
d_gene: TRBD2
CDR3aa: CASSSTLTSPRETQCF
CDR3nt: TGTGCCAGCAGTTCAACCTTGACTAGCCCCCGAGAGACCCAGTGCTTC

j_gene: TRBJ1-3
v_gene: TRBV27
abundance: NA
d_gene: NA
CDR3aa: CASHGWRGNTIYF
CDR3nt: TGTGCCAGCCATGGGTGGAGAGGAAACACCATATATTTT

j_gene: TRBJ2-1
v_gene: TRBV4-1
abundance: NA
d_gene: NA
CDR3aa: CASSLDSSGYNEQSF
CDR3nt: TGCGCCAGCAGCCTAGACTCTTCGGGTTACAATGAGCAGTCCTTC

j_gene: TRBJ2-3
v_gene: TRBV4-1
abundance: NA
d_gene: TRBD2
CDR3aa: CASSQGPTSGGTDTQYF
CDR3nt: TGCGCCAGCAGCCAAGGCCCGACTAGCGGGGGCACAGATACGCAGTATTTT

j_gene: TRBJ2-1
v_gene: TRBV20-1
abundance: NA
d_gene: NA
CDR3aa: CSARVELSNEQFF
CDR3nt: TGCAGTGCTAGAGTAGAGCTTAGCAATGAGCAGTTCTTC

j_gene: TRBJ2-5
v_gene: TRBV7-2
abundance: NA
d_gene: NA
CDR3aa: CASSLDGSRETQYF
CDR3nt: TGTGCCAGCAGCTTGGACGGCTCCCGGGAGACCCAGTACTTC

j_gene: TRBJ1-4
v_gene: TRBV5-1
abundance: few
d_gene: TRBD1
CDR3aa: CASRMMGQYDEKLFF
CDR3nt: TGCGCCAGCAGGATGATGGGACAGTACGACGAAAAACTGTTTTTT

j_gene: TRBJ2-1
v_gene: TRBV5-1
abundance: few
d_gene: NA
CDR3aa: CASSSLVGVGSSRREQFF
CDR3nt: TGCGCCAGCAGCTCCTTAGTAGGGGTAGGATCGAGTAGAAGGGAGCAGTTCTTC

j_gene: TRBJ2-5
v_gene: TRBV12-3/TRBV12-4
abundance: NA
d_gene: NA
CDR3aa: CASSPNPWPQYF
CDR3nt: TGTGCCAGCAGTCCCAACCCTTGGCCCCAGTACTTC

j_gene: TRBJ1-1
v_gene: TRBV7-2
abundance: NA
d_gene: NA
CDR3aa: CASSVMLASEAFF
CDR3nt: TGTGCCAGCAGCGTTATGTTGGCGTCTGAAGCTTTCTTT

j_gene: TRBJ2-7
v_gene: TRBV7-9
abundance: NA
d_gene: NA
CDR3aa: CASSLEWIGSSYEQYF
CDR3nt: TGTGCCAGCAGCTTAGAATGGATCGGCAGCTCCTACGAGCAGTACTTC

j_gene: TRBJ1-2
v_gene: TRBV7-9
abundance: NA
d_gene: NA
CDR3aa: CASSLDGPTRYYGYTF
CDR3nt: TGTGCCAGCAGCTTAGATGGACCAACACGGTACTATGGCTACACCTTC

j_gene: TRBJ2-5
v_gene: TRBV5-1
abundance: many
d_gene: TRBD1
CDR3aa: CASRVTGGETQYF
CDR3nt: TGCGCCAGCAGGGTCACAGGGGGTGAGACCCAGTACTTC

j_gene: TRBJ1-6
v_gene: TRBV5-6
abundance: NA
d_gene: NA
CDR3aa: CASSLVQGLNSPLHF
CDR3nt: TGTGCCAGCAGCTTGGTGCAGGGGCTGAATTCACCCCTCCACTTT

j_gene: TRBJ2-4
v_gene: TRBV7-8
abundance: few
d_gene: NA
CDR3aa: CASSPRPIAKNIQYF
CDR3nt: TGTGCCAGTAGCCCCAGACCGATAGCCAAAAACATTCAGTACTTC

j_gene: TRBJ2-1
v_gene: TRBV13
abundance: few
d_gene: TRBD2
CDR3aa: CASSSRLAGGPRNEQFF
CDR3nt: TGTGCCAGCAGCTCGAGACTGGCGGGGGGGCCGAGGAATGAGCAGTTCTTC

j_gene: TRBJ1-1
v_gene: TRBV2
abundance: NA
d_gene: NA
CDR3aa: CASSETGPTEAFF
CDR3nt: TGTGCCAGCAGTGAAACAGGGCCCACTGAAGCTTTCTTT

j_gene: TRBJ1-5
v_gene: TRBV12-3/TRBV12-4
abundance: NA
d_gene: TRBD1
CDR3aa: CASRDRLSNQPQHF
CDR3nt: TGTGCCAGCAGGGACAGGCTTAGCAATCAGCCCCAGCATTTT

j_gene: TRBJ2-4
v_gene: TRBV28
abundance: few
d_gene: NA
CDR3aa: CASSWGSLAKNIQYF
CDR3nt: TGTGCCAGCAGTTGGGGATCTCTAGCCAAAAACATTCAGTACTTC

j_gene: TRBJ1-4
v_gene: TRBV12-3/TRBV12-4
abundance: NA
d_gene: TRBD1
CDR3aa: CASRRDRGQEKLFF
CDR3nt: TGTGCCAGCAGGAGGGACAGGGGGCAGGAAAAACTGTTTTTT

j_gene: TRBJ2-5
v_gene: TRBV7-9
abundance: NA
d_gene: TRBD2
CDR3aa: CASSHLTRGGRETQYF
CDR3nt: TGTGCCAGCAGCCACCTGACGCGGGGGGGCCGAGAGACCCAGTACTTC

j_gene: TRBJ2-5
v_gene: TRBV6-1
abundance: few
d_gene: NA
CDR3aa: CASSPKRGLQETQYF
CDR3nt: TGTGCCAGCAGCCCCAAGCGCGGGCTTCAAGAGACCCAGTACTTC

j_gene: TRBJ2-1
v_gene: TRBV7-6
abundance: NA
d_gene: TRBD2
CDR3aa: CASSLDLAGGLNEQFF
CDR3nt: TGTGCCAGCAGCTTAGATCTAGCGGGGGGGCTCAATGAGCAGTTCTTC

j_gene: TRBJ1-2
v_gene: TRBV10-3
abundance: NA
d_gene: TRBD1
CDR3aa: CAIRGQGAGNGYTF
CDR3nt: TGTGCCATCAGGGGACAGGGTGCTGGTAATGGCTACACCTTC

j_gene: TRBJ2-3
v_gene: TRBV11-3
abundance: few
d_gene: TRBD2
CDR3aa: CASSLQSGGGDTQYF
CDR3nt: TGTGCCAGCAGCTTACAGTCCGGCGGGGGAGATACGCAGTATTTT

j_gene: TRBJ2-7
v_gene: TRBV5-1
abundance: NA
d_gene: NA
CDR3aa: CASSDLLEQYF
CDR3nt: TGCGCCAGCAGCGATCTCTTGGAGCAGTACTTC

j_gene: TRBJ2-7
v_gene: TRBV5-5
abundance: few
d_gene: TRBD1
CDR3aa: CASSAWTGEWNEQYF
CDR3nt: TGTGCCAGCAGCGCATGGACAGGGGAGTGGAACGAGCAGTACTTC

j_gene: TRBJ2-7
v_gene: TRBV10-3
abundance: few
d_gene: NA
CDR3aa: CAIGGLVSDGAYEQYF
CDR3nt: TGTGCCATCGGGGGGTTGGTCAGCGATGGGGCCTACGAGCAGTACTTC

j_gene: TRBJ2-3
v_gene: TRBV5-1
abundance: few
d_gene: TRBD2
CDR3aa: CASPCGGLPDLYAVKYF
CDR3nt: TGCGCCAGTCCCTGCGGGGGACTCCCCGACTTATACGCAGTCAAATATTTT

j_gene: TRBJ2-5
v_gene: TRBV6-5
abundance: NA
d_gene: TRBD1
CDR3aa: CASSTRDSQETQYF
CDR3nt: TGTGCCAGCAGCACGAGGGACAGCCAAGAGACCCAGTACTTC

j_gene: TRBJ2-7
v_gene: TRBV5-1
abundance: NA
d_gene: NA
CDR3aa: CASRDIDSYEQYF
CDR3nt: TGCGCCAGCCGGGACATAGACTCCTACGAGCAGTACTTC

j_gene: TRBJ2-1
v_gene: TRBV6-2/TRBV6-3
abundance: few
d_gene: TRBD2
CDR3aa: CASSPPSGGAGEQFF
CDR3nt: TGTGCCAGCAGTCCTCCTAGCGGGGGGGCCGGTGAGCAGTTCTTC

j_gene: TRBJ2-6
v_gene: TRBV12-3/TRBV12-4
abundance: NA
d_gene: TRBD1
CDR3aa: CASSKSTGSGANVLTF
CDR3nt: TGTGCCAGCAGCAAATCGACAGGGAGCGGGGCCAACGTCCTGACTTTC

j_gene: TRBJ1-6
v_gene: TRBV3-1
abundance: few
d_gene: NA
CDR3aa: CASSQDRAVGSPLHF
CDR3nt: TGTGCCAGCAGCCAAGATAGGGCGGTAGGATCACCCCTCCACTTT